Following are 4 T cell receptor beta chains from one sample sequenced in a study of blood T cell repertoires in COVID-19. Generated by immunoSEQ multiplex PCR, the TCRdb table keeps only in-frame clones and is missing some. The data show around 180,000 clones, roughly 90% seen once. Sample: peripheral blood. Receptors were obtained from a man aged 70-80 years with active or convalescent COVID-19.

The chain uses TRBV2 and TRBJ1-1; D perhaps matches TRBD1 (6 bases). The CDR3 sequence is 13 residues long. Germline CDR1 reads SNHLY; CDR2 reads FYNNEI. The V gene lost 7 bases and the J gene lost 7 bases, with 16 bases spanning the gap. Here the CDR3 DNA reads TGTGCCAGCACCGGGGTCCCGGGACATGAAGCTTTCTTT. It is translated as CASTGVPGHEAFF.

The rearrangement uses TRBV9 and TRBJ2-1; 12 bases fit TRBD2. The CDR3 spans 13 residues. J gave up 7 bases and V 5 bases, and 1 base lay outside the gene matches. Germline V CDR1 and CDR2: SGDLS, YYNGEE. The CDR3 DNA reads TGTGCCAGCAGAGGGACTAGCGGGAATGAGCAGTTCTTC. This gives the protein CASRGTSGNEQFF.

V is TRBV19 and J is TRBJ1-2; no definite D call. The CDR3 covers 15 residues. The germline V and J ends were trimmed by 3 bases and 2 bases, with 13 bases remaining between them. Germline-derived CDR1 and CDR2 are LNHDA and SQIVND (reference sequence). The CDR3 sequence: CASSILYQANYGYTF. The CDR3, as DNA: TGTGCCAGTAGTATTCTCTACCAGGCCAACTATGGCTACACCTTC.

A single count supports this clone. This chain connects TRBV2 to TRBJ1-1, with unresolved D. The ends were cut back, 1 base at V and 0 bases at J, with 6 bases in the middle. CDR3 size: 14 residues. Germline V gives CDR1 SNHLY, CDR2 FYNNEI. For the CDR3, the DNA is TGTGCCAGCAGTGAAGGACAAATGAACACTGAAGCTTTCTTT. It translates to CASSEGQMNTEAFF.